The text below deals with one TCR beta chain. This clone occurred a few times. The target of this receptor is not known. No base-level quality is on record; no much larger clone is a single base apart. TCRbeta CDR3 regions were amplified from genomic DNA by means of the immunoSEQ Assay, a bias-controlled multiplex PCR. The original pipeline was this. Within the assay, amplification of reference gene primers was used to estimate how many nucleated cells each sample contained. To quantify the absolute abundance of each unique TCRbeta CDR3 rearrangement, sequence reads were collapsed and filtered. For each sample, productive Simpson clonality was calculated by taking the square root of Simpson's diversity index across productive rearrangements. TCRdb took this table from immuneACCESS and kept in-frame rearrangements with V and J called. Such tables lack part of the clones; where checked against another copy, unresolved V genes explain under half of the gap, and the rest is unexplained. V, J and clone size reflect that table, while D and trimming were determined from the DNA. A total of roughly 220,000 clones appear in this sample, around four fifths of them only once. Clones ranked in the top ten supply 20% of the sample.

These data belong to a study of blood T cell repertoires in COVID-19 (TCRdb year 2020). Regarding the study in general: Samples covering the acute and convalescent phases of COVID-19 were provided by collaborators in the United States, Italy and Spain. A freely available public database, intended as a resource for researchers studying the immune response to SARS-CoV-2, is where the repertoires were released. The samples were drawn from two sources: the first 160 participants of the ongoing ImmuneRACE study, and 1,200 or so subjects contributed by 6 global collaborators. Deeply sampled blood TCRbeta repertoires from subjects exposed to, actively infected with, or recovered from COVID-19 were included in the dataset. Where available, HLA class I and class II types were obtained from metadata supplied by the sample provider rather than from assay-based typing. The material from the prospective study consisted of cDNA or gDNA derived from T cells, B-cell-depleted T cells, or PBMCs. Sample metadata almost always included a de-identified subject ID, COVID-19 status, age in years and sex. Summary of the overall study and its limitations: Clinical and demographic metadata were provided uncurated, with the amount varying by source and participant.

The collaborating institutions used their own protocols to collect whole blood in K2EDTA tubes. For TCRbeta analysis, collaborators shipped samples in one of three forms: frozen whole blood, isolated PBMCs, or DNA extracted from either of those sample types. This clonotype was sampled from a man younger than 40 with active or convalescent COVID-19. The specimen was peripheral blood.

The CDR3 has the sequence CASSRDRASQPQHF. Here is the DNA: TGTGCCAGCAGCCGGGACAGGGCAAGCCAGCCCCAGCATTTT. The chain links TRBV7-2 with TRBJ1-5; TRBD1 lines up with 9 middle nucleotides. The CDR3 measures 14 amino acids from cysteine to phenylalanine. CDR3 DNA is the only sequence kept; it has 42 bases, read in frame from the first base. According to the germline V gene, CDR1 reads SGHTA and CDR2 reads FQGNSA. V is trimmed back by 5 bases and J by 7 bases, and the junction contains 6 bases that no gene match accounts for.